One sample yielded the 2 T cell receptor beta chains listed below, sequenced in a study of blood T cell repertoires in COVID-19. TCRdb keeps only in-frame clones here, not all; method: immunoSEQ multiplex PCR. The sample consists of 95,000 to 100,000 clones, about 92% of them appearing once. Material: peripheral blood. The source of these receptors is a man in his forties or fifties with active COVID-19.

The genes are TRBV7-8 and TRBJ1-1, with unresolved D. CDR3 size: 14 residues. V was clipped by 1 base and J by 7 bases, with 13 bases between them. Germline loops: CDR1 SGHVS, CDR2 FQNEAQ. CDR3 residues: CASSLVGGNGEAFF. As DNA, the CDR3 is TGTGCCAGCAGCTTAGTGGGAGGTAACGGTGAAGCTTTCTTT. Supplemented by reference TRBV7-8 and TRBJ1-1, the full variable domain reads GAGVSQSPRYKVAKRGQDVALRCDPISGHVSLFWYQQALGQGPEFLTYFQNEAQLDKSGLPSDRFFAERPEGSVSTLKIQRTQQEDSAVYLCASSLVGGNGEAFFGQGTRLTVV.

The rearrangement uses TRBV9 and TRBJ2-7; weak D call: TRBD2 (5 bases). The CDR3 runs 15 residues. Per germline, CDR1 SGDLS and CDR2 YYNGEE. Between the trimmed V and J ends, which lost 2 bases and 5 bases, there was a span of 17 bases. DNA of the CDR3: TGTGCCAGCAGCGTCGGCCCCGGGGTCGCCCACGAGCAGTACTTC. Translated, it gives CASSVGPGVAHEQYF.